The rows below give T cell receptor beta chains drawn from one sample of a study of post-analysis software for immune sequencing data. TCRdb itself ran the PCR reads through MiXCR, one entry per CDR3 protein. Altogether 170,000 or so distinct CDR3 sequences are present, 30% being singletons, with the ten largest covering approximately 1.6%. Input material: blood. The receptors were sampled from a girl aged 10-17 years with multiple sclerosis. Each CDR3 is given with its conserved first and last residue. D genes are given only for firm matches. A clone size is listed for some rows: how often the clone was seen (once, few, many), or a class if it is expanded.

>TRBD1|TRBJ1-2|TRBV5-6|NA
TGTACCAGCAGCCTGGACAGGGGGCGCCCCTACTATGGCTACACCTTC
CTSSLDRGRPYYGYTF
>TRBD1|TRBJ1-2|TRBV5-1|many
TGCGCCAACGGACAGGCTAACTATGGCTACACCTTC
CANGQANYGYTF
>TRBD2|TRBJ2-2|TRBV29-1|NA
TGCAGCGTTGTGGCGGGAGTGAACACCGGGGAGCTGTTTTTT
CSVVAGVNTGELFF
>NA|TRBJ2-7|TRBV28|many
TGTGCCAGCAGGTCCGACAGGTTTTTTCCATCCTACGAGCAGTACTTC
CASRSDRFFPSYEQYF
>NA|TRBJ1-1|TRBV5-1|few
TGCGCCAGCAGCTTGGAATTGGACACTGAAGCTTTCTTT
CASSLELDTEAFF
>NA|TRBJ2-1|TRBV20-1|many
TGCAGTGCTTCATCCGGAGATACCTACAATGAGCAGTTCTTC
CSASSGDTYNEQFF
>NA|TRBJ2-7|TRBV24-1|many
TGTGCCACCAGTTGTATGTATGAGGACGGAAACTACGAGCAGTACTTC
CATSCMYEDGNYEQYF
>NA|TRBJ2-1|TRBV4-1|many
TGCGCCAGCAGCCAAGTCGGGGTCTCCTACAATGAGCAGTTCTTC
CASSQVGVSYNEQFF
>NA|TRBJ2-2|TRBV29-1|NA
TGCAGCGTGATGGGACTTCTGAACACCGGGGAGCTGTTTTTT
CSVMGLLNTGELFF
>TRBD2|TRBJ2-3|TRBV5-1|many
TGCGCCAGCAGCTCCACTAGCGGGAGTAAAGATACGCAGTATTTT
CASSSTSGSKDTQYF
>TRBD2|TRBJ2-3|TRBV7-2|NA
TGTGCCAGCAGCTTAACTAGCGGGAGGGCCGGCGATACGCAGTATTTT
CASSLTSGRAGDTQYF
>NA|TRBJ2-2|TRBV5-4|NA
TGTGCCAGCAGCTTGTACCAACCTTTGGGCGGGACCGGGGAGCTGTTTTTT
CASSLYQPLGGTGELFF
>TRBD2|TRBJ2-7|TRBV20-1|many
TGCAGTGCTAAGGGACTAGCAAACTCCTACGAGCAGTACTTC
CSAKGLANSYEQYF
>NA|TRBJ1-1|TRBV30|NA
TGTGCCTGGAGTCCCCTGGAGGGGGGATGGGTGAACACTGAAGCTTTCTTT
CAWSPLEGGWVNTEAFF
>NA|TRBJ2-1|TRBV12-3/TRBV12-4|few
TGTGCCAGCAGTGGGGACAATTGGGATGAGCAGTTCTTC
CASSGDNWDEQFF
>NA|TRBJ1-6|TRBV5-1|NA
TGCGCCAGCAGCTTGGCCGACAGTTATAATTCACCCCTCCACTTT
CASSLADSYNSPLHF
>TRBD1|TRBJ2-5|TRBV4-1|many
TGCGCCAGCAGCCACCCCGGACAGGGGCGAAACCTCCAAGAGACCCAGTACTTC
CASSHPGQGRNLQETQYF
>NA|TRBJ1-2|TRBV20-1|many
TGCAGTGCCCAGGAGACTTTAAACTATGGCTACACCTTC
CSAQETLNYGYTF
>NA|TRBJ1-6|TRBV20-1|NA
TGCAGTGCTAGAGATCGTTCGGGTTCACCCCTCCACTTT
CSARDRSGSPLHF
>NA|TRBJ2-7|TRBV3-1|many
TGTGCCAGCAGCTCCCCCTACGAGCAGTACTTC
CASSSPYEQYF
>NA|TRBJ2-7|TRBV27|many
TGTGCCAGCAGCCCCGGGATCCAGGCCTACGAGCAGTACTTC
CASSPGIQAYEQYF
>TRBD1|TRBJ1-2|TRBV12-3/TRBV12-4|many
TGTGCCAGCAGACGCACAGGGGGCTACGGCTACACCTTC
CASRRTGGYGYTF
>NA|TRBJ1-5|TRBV7-9|NA
TGTGCCAGCAGCTTACAGGGCGAAGGTCAGCCCCAGCATTTT
CASSLQGEGQPQHF
>NA|TRBJ2-1|TRBV7-9|many
TGTGCCAGCAGTTTGGGGGTAAGCTCCTACAATGAGCAGTTCTTC
CASSLGVSSYNEQFF
>TRBD2|TRBJ2-1|TRBV12-3/TRBV12-4|NA
TGTGCCAGCACCATCCTCGGGACTAGCCGAAACCAAATGAGCTCCTACAATGAGCAGTTCTTC
CASTILGTSRNQMSSYNEQFF
>NA|TRBJ2-7|TRBV28|few
TGTGCCAGCAGTGGACAGCCCTACGAGCAGTACTTC
CASSGQPYEQYF
>NA|TRBJ2-5|TRBV29-1|many
TGCAGCGGTCTCCCTAGCTGGGAGGAGACCCAGTACTTC
CSGLPSWEETQYF
>NA|TRBJ2-5|TRBV24-1|few
TGTGCCACCAGTGATTTACAGCGGCCGATGGGGGAGCAGTACTTC
CATSDLQRPMGEQYF
>NA|TRBJ1-2|TRBV13|few
TGTGCCAGCAGCTTAGGCCCGCAGGGCTATGGCTACACCTTC
CASSLGPQGYGYTF
>NA|TRBJ2-1|TRBV12-5|many
TGTGCTAGTGGTCATTTACAAGCGCTCACAGGGTACAATGAGCAGTTCTTC
CASGHLQALTGYNEQFF
>NA|TRBJ1-1|TRBV7-9|few
TGTGCCAGCAGCTGGGGCTCTAACACTGAAGCTTTCTTT
CASSWGSNTEAFF
>NA|TRBJ2-3|TRBV5-1|NA
TGCGCCAGCAGCCTTGCGAGGGACGAGTTTGTAGGTACGCAGTATTTT
CASSLARDEFVGTQYF
>NA|TRBJ2-1|TRBV6-6|many
TGTGCCAGCAGTTACTCGAACCCCATCGAGCAGTTCTTC
CASSYSNPIEQFF
>NA|TRBJ2-7|TRBV5-1|many
TGCGCCAGCAGCTTCCAGACCGGGGCAGGCCTCTACGAGCAGTACTTC
CASSFQTGAGLYEQYF
>NA|TRBJ2-2|TRBV28|NA
TGTGCCGGCAGTTATCTCCTGGGCGGGGACACCGGGGAGCTGTTTTTT
CAGSYLLGGDTGELFF
>TRBD2|TRBJ2-7|TRBV7-9|NA
TGTGCCAGCAGCTTTAGCGGGAGCCACGAGCAGTACTTC
CASSFSGSHEQYF
>TRBD2|TRBJ2-5|TRBV29-1|NA
TGCAGCGTTGATGTGAGCGGGGGGGAGACCCAGTACTTC
CSVDVSGGETQYF
>TRBD1|TRBJ1-2|TRBV20-1|many
TGCAGTGCTAGAGATCGGGACAGGGATTCTCGGGACTATGGCTACACCTTC
CSARDRDRDSRDYGYTF
>NA|TRBJ1-6|TRBV27|few
TGTGCCAGCAGCTTGGGAAACTCCTATAATTCACCCCTCCACTTT
CASSLGNSYNSPLHF
>TRBD1|TRBJ2-1|TRBV7-2|many
TGTGCCAGCAGTTTTGGACAGGGTAGGAGTGAGCAGTTCTTC
CASSFGQGRSEQFF